Below, 6 T cell receptor beta chains from the same sample are listed, as sequenced in a study of T cells after yellow fever vaccination. TCRdb re-analysed the 5' RACE reads in MiXCR, keeping a single row per CDR3 protein. The profile covers roughly 250,000 distinct CDR3 sequences, with 13% appearing a single time and roughly 0.5% taken by the ten largest. The specimen comprised CD4+ T cells sorted from PBMCs, sampled 45 days after the yellow fever booster vaccination. These receptors were taken from a man aged 30 to 45 who received the YFV17D yellow fever vaccine.

The chain is built from TRBV20-1 and TRBJ2-7; 7 bases are a match to TRBD1. CDR1 and CDR2 from the germline V gene are DFQATT and SNEGSKA (reference sequence). The CDR3 length is 14 residues. V shed 6 bases, J shed 2 bases, and the junction held 10 bases outside the gene matches. CDR3 nucleotides: TGCAGTGCGACACCGGGACAGAGACCCTACGAGCAGTACTTC. This sequence encodes CSATPGQRPYEQYF.

The chain links TRBV20-1 to TRBJ2-3; 10 bases agree with TRBD2. This CDR3 spans 14 amino acids. V lost 5 bases and J lost 6; bases outside the gene matches: 8. The V gene's germline CDR1 is DFQATT and CDR2 SNEGSKA (reference sequence). DNA of the CDR3: TGCAGTGCTGGAGCTAGCGGGAGAAGGGATACGCAGTATTTT. It is translated as CSAGASGRRDTQYF.

The chain has TRBV7-9 and TRBJ1-3; a weak D match, TRBD1 (5 bases). The CDR3 totals 14 residues. Germline V gene lookup returns CDR1 SEHNR and CDR2 FQNEAQ (reference sequence). Trimming took off 5 bases at V and 2 bases at J, with 10 bases between the two ends. CDR3 nucleotide sequence: TGTGCCAGCAGCGGGGGACGAGCTGGAAACACCATATATTTT. The encoded protein is CASSGGRAGNTIYF.

This clonotype has a handful of counts. The V call is TRBV7-2, the J call TRBJ2-3; the D is unclear. V was shortened by 1 base and J by 7 bases, with 6 bases between the two germline ends. CDR1 is SGHTA and CDR2 is FQGNSA in the germline V gene. This CDR3 has 12 amino acids. The DNA of the CDR3 is TGTGCCAGCAGCTTAGTGGGAAATACGCAGTATTTT. This encodes CASSLVGNTQYF.

The table lists this clonotype with a few counts. The chain carries TRBV18 and TRBJ2-7; 7 bases fit TRBD2. This CDR3 spans 14 amino acids. CDR1 is KGHSH, CDR2 LQKENI, per germline. V trimming: 3 bases; J trimming: 2 bases; junction bases outside the gene matches: 4. CDR3 protein: CASSPAGVPYEQYF. In DNA, the CDR3 is TGTGCCAGCTCACCCGCGGGGGTCCCCTACGAGCAGTACTTC.

This clonotype was observed at least ten times. This rearrangement joins TRBV5-1 to TRBJ2-1; TRBD1 agrees at 8 bases. Germline loops: CDR1 SGHRS, CDR2 YFSETQ. The CDR3 covers 15 residues. V lost 5 bases, J lost 7 bases, and 11 bases stayed unmatched. The CDR3 coding sequence is TGCGCCAGCAGAAGGGGACAGGAGATGGGGAATGAGCAGTTCTTC. Protein sequence: CASRRGQEMGNEQFF.